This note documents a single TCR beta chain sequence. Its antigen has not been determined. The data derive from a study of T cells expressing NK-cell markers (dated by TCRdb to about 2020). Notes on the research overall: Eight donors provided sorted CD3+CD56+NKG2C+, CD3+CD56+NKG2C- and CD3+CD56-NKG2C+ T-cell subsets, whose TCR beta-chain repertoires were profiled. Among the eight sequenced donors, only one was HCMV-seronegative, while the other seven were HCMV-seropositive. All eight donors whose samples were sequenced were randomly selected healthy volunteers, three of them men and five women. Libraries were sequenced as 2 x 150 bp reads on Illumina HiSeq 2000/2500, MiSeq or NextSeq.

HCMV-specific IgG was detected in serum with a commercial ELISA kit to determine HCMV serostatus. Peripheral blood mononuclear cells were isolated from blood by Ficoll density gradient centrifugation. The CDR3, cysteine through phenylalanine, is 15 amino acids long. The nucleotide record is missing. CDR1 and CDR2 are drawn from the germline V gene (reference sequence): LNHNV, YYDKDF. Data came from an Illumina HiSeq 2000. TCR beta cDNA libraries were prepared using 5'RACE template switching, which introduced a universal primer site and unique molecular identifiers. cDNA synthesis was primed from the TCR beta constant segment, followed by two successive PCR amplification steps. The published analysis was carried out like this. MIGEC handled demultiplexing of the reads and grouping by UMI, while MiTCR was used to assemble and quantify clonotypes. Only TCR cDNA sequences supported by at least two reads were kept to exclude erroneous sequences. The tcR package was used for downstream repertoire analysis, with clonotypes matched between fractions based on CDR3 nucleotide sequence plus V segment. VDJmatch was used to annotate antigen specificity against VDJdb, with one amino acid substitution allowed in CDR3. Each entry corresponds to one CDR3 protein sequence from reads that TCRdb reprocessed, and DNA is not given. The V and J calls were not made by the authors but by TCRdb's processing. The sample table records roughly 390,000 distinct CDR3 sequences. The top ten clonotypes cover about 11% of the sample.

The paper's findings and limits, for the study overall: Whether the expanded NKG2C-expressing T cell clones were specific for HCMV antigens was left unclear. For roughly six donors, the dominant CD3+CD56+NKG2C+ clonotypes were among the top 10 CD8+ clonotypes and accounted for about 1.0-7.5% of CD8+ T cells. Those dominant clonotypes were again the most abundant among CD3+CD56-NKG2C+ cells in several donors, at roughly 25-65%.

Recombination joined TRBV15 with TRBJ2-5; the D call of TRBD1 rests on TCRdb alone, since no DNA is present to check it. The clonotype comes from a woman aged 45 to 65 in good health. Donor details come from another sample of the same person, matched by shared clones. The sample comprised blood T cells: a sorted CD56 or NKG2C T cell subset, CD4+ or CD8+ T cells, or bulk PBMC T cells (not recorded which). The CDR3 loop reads CATSRRDRGFETQYF.